The source of this T cell receptor (beta chain) is a study of T cells after yellow fever vaccination. The germline V gene encodes CDR1 MNHEY and CDR2 SMNVEV (reference sequence). The J segment lost 5 bases and the V segment lost 6 bases, leaving 10 bases of the junction unmatched. The CDR3 runs 15 residues. This clonotype was recorded a few times. MiXCR was run by TCRdb on the 5' RACE reads, yielding one entry per CDR3 protein. The data show 500,000 to 700,000 distinct CDR3 sequences, over 15% seen once. The sequencing here drew on PBMCs, taken 15 days after the yellow fever booster vaccination. This receptor was identified in a young man who received the YFV17D yellow fever vaccine. This sequence joins TRBV27 and TRBJ2-7; 10 nucleotides line up with TRBD1. The DNA of the CDR3 is TGTGCCAGCAGGGCTCCCCGGGACAGGGGCGACGAGCAGTACTTC. This encodes CASRAPRDRGDEQYF.